This TCR beta chain was recorded in a study of kidney transplant recipient with SARS-CoV-2 infection. Germline V gives CDR1 PRHDT, CDR2 FYEKMQ (reference sequence). There are 15 residues in the CDR3. As to this clonotype: A read error likely explains this, since a far larger clone differs by one base.

TCRdb re-called the reads through MiXCR, storing one row per CDR3 protein. This table holds 200,000 to 300,000 distinct CDR3 sequences, under 30% found once. The sequences come from a blood sample, collected at baseline and between days 110 and 120 from a kidney transplant recipient. This chain connects TRBV13 to TRBJ2-3, with 8 bases that match TRBD2. The DNA end is a closer match to TRBJ2-7, so the J assignment may be wrong. This clonotype originated in a young adult male patient who had COVID-19 and was a kidney transplant recipient. Some T cells may trace back to the graft donor. The CDR3 loop reads CASSRAGEGPYGQYF. CDR3 DNA sequence: TGTGCCAGCTCCCGAGCGGGAGAGGGCCCCTACGGGCAGTACTTC.